This T cell receptor (beta chain) emerged from a study of identical twins. This clonotype was seen a few times. The antigen is unknown. Each CDR3 protein gets one entry after TCRdb re-called the 5' RACE reads with MiXCR. In the table there are under 500,000 distinct CDR3 sequences, approximately 15% of which are singletons. Study-wide results and caveats: Sharing of beta out-of-frame sequences by twins showed a weaker excess.

CDR1 and CDR2 from the germline V gene are LGHDT and YNNKEL (reference sequence). With 3 bases removed from V and 6 bases from J, the gap between germline ends came to 11 bases. The CDR3 runs to 14 residues. Separately, the same data were catalogued under a study of yellow fever vaccine responses in identical twins.

The rearrangement uses TRBV3-1 and TRBJ2-2; D possibly uses TRBD1 or TRBD2 (6 bases each). This TCR derives from a woman aged 18-35 years in good health. Sequencing was done on a sample of CD4+ T cells sorted from blood. The CDR3 DNA follows: TGTGCCAGCAGCCAGGGGGGCTACGCCGGGGAGCTGTTTTTT. It yields the protein CASSQGGYAGELFF.